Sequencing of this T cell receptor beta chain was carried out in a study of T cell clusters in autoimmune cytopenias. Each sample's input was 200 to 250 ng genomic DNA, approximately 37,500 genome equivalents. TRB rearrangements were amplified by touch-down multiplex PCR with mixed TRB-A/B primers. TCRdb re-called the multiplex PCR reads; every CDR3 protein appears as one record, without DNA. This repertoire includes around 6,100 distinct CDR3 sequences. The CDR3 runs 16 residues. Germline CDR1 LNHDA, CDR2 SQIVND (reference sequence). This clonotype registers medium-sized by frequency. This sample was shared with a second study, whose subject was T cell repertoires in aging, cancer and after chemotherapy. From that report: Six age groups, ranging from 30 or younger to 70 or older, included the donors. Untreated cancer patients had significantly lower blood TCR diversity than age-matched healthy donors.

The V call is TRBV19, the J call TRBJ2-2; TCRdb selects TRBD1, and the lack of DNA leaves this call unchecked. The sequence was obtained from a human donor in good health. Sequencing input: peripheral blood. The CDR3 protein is CASSFSGSPGTGELFF.